What follows are 18 T cell receptor beta chains derived from one specimen sequenced in a study of glioma-infiltrating T cells. Amplification of TCR alpha and beta CDR3 regions from RNA used iRepertoire nested multiplex PCR. TCRdb re-called the multiplex PCR reads with MiXCR, one entry per CDR3 protein. The profile shows 150,000 or so distinct CDR3 sequences, more than 35% of them singletons. Sequencing was performed on glioma tissue, nonneoplastic brain tissue, or PBMCs (not recorded which). All receptors derive from a human donor with low-grade glioma or glioblastoma, undergoing nonglioma brain surgery, or in good health (not recorded which).

A few counts support this clonotype. The chain combines TRBV6-1 with TRBJ1-6; D gene unclear. Trimming stripped 5 bases from V and 0 bases from J, with 11 bases between. The CDR3 spans 16 residues. Germline V gene lookup returns CDR1 MNHNS and CDR2 SASEGT. The CDR3 here is CASSFRPSSYNSPLHF. The DNA of the CDR3 is TGTGCCAGCAGTTTTAGGCCGAGCTCCTATAATTCACCCCTCCACTTT.

The chain uses TRBV24-1 and TRBJ2-7; perhaps TRBD2 as D (6 bases). Germline assignment: CDR1 KGHDR and CDR2 SFDVKD. V was cut by 3 bases and J by 7 bases, with 18 bases left in between. The CDR3 extends over 15 amino acids. The CDR3 sequence: CATSDGGRPYNEQYF. Here the CDR3 DNA reads TGTGCCACCAGTGATGGGGGGAGACCCTACAATGAGCAGTACTTC.

This clonotype has a single count. CDR3 sequence reads: CSARDYRRAKSIAKNIQYF. CDR3 DNA sequence: TGCAGTGCTAGAGACTATAGGAGGGCCAAATCCATAGCCAAAAACATTCAGTACTTC. The rearrangement joins TRBV20-1 to TRBJ2-4, with a weak D call TRBD2 (6 bases). V was shortened by 0 bases and J by 0 bases, with 21 bases between the two germline ends. Germline V gene data show CDR1 as DFQATT and CDR2 as SNEGSKA (reference sequence). CDR3 length equals 19 residues.

A few counts support this clonotype. V and J are TRBV6-1 and TRBJ2-1; D not certain. Germline V gene data show CDR1 as MNHNS and CDR2 as SASEGT. CDR3 length equals 12 residues. Trimming shortened V by 5 bases and J by 8 bases, and 10 bases separated the two germline ends. CDR3 region: CASSFPADEQFF. In nucleotides, the CDR3 is TGTGCCAGCAGTTTCCCAGCTGATGAGCAGTTCTTC.

The chain is built from TRBV20-1 and TRBJ1-1; 8 bases align to TRBD1. V gave up 2 bases and J gave up 6 bases; unmatched junction bases: 8. This CDR3 has 14 residues. CDR1 and CDR2 from the germline V gene are DFQATT and SNEGSKA (reference sequence). CDR3 in DNA: TGCAGTGCTAGACCAGGGGGCTCTTCGGCTGAAGCTTTCTTT. Translation gives CSARPGGSSAEAFF.

This clonotype was detected many times. The chain couples TRBV7-2 to TRBJ1-1, with no clear D. CDR1 is SGHTA and CDR2 is FQGNSA in the germline V gene. Trimming took off 3 bases at V and 5 bases at J, with 7 bases between the two ends. This CDR3 has 12 residues. CDR3 nucleotides: TGTGCCAGCAGCTTCCGAGAGACTGAAGCTTTCTTT. This translates into CASSFRETEAFF.

This clonotype was seen more than once but under ten times. V usage is TRBV7-2 and J usage is TRBJ2-2; D possibly matches TRBD1 or TRBD2 (5 bases each). V lost 5 bases and J lost 4, with 14 bases in between. The CDR3 totals 15 residues. Germline V gene lookup returns CDR1 SGHTA and CDR2 FQGNSA. The CDR3 DNA reads TGTGCCAGCAGCCCCTTGATTGGGGGCACCGGGGAGCTGTTTTTT. It encodes CASSPLIGGTGELFF.

This clonotype has a handful of counts. The chain uses TRBV7-9 and TRBJ2-3; a weak D match, TRBD1 (6 bases). V was shortened by 4 bases and J by 10 bases, with 9 bases between the two germline ends. From germline, CDR1 is SEHNR and CDR2 FQNEAQ (reference sequence). The CDR3 totals 11 residues. The CDR3, as DNA: TGTGCCAGCAGCTACAGGGATGCGCAGTATTTT. This translates into CASSYRDAQYF.

This clonotype qualifies as medium-sized. J is TRBJ1-1 and V is TRBV28; D is unresolved. Germline V lookup: CDR1 MDHEN, CDR2 SYDVKM. CDR3 length equals 11 residues. The V gene lost 5 bases and the J gene lost 1 base, with 2 bases spanning the gap. CDR3 nucleotide sequence: TGTGCCAGCAGTCCGAACACTGAAGCTTTCTTT. This gives the protein CASSPNTEAFF.

This clonotype has only a few counts. The CDR3 nucleotides read TGTGCCAGCAGTCGACTAGCGGGAGAATCCACCGGGGAGCTGTTTTTT. Its translation is CASSRLAGESTGELFF. This chain connects TRBV28 to TRBJ2-2; 12 positions match TRBD2. Germline CDR1 and CDR2: MDHEN and SYDVKM. This CDR3 is built from 16 residues. Trimming took 5 bases from V and 4 from J; bases not matched to a gene: 5.

Comment on this clonotype: Germline and junction disagree at one end, which may indicate a read error. This chain joins TRBV15 and TRBJ1-2; 8 nucleotides match TRBD1. CDR3 length: 17 amino acids. CDR1 and CDR2 from the germline V gene are LNHNV and YYDKDF (reference sequence). Written as DNA, the CDR3 is TGTGCCGCCAGCAGAGATCATGGGAGACAGGGGAAATATGGCTACACCTTC. It encodes CAASRDHGRQGKYGYTF. The whole variable domain, filled in from reference TRBV15 and TRBJ1-2, reads DAMVIQNPRYQVTQFGKPVTLSCSQTLNHNVMYWYQQKSSQAPKLLFHYYDKDFNNEADTPDNFQSRRPNTSFCFLDIRSPGLGDTAMYLCAASRDHGRQGKYGYTFGSGTRLTVV.

The CDR3 bases are TGTGCCAGCAGTTTTCCCTTTCGACAGGGGGCCCAAGAGACCCAGTACTTC. This gives the protein CASSFPFRQGAQETQYF. The V call is TRBV28, the J call TRBJ2-5; 10 positions match TRBD1. CDR1 and CDR2 from the germline V gene are MDHEN and SYDVKM. This CDR3 spans 17 amino acids. J lost 1 base, V lost 3 bases, and 8 bases had no gene match. Supplemented by reference TRBV28 and TRBJ2-5, the full variable domain reads DVKVTQSSRYLVKRTGEKVFLECVQDMDHENMFWYRQDPGLGLRLIYFSYDVKMKEKGDIPEGYSVSREKKERFSLILESASTNQTSMYLCASSFPFRQGAQETQYFGPGTRLLVL.

A remark on this clonotype: A much bigger clone sits one base away, suggesting this may be a read error. This rearrangement joins TRBV7-2 to TRBJ2-5; D gene unclear. The CDR3 loop spans 11 amino acids. CDR1 SGHTA and CDR2 FQGNSA come from the germline V gene. CDR3 sequence reads: CARSLVETQYF. For the CDR3, the DNA is TGTGCCCGCAGCTTAGTCGAGACCCAGTACTTC.

This rearrangement joins TRBV2 to TRBJ1-5, with TRBD1 as a possible D gene (5 bases). V lost 6 bases and J 4 bases, leaving 13 bases between the germline ends. The length of the CDR3 is 14 residues. Germline V lookup: CDR1 SNHLY, CDR2 FYNNEI. This CDR3 is CASREGLANQPQHF. In DNA, the CDR3 is TGTGCCAGCAGGGAGGGGTTAGCTAATCAGCCCCAGCATTTT. Full variable domain (missing parts from reference TRBV2 and TRBJ1-5): EPEVTQTPSHQVTQMGQEVILRCVPISNHLYFYWYRQILGQKVEFLVSFYNNEISEKSEIFDDQFSVERPDGSNFTLKIRSTKLEDSAMYFCASREGLANQPQHFGDGTRLSIL.

This clonotype was observed a handful of times. The chain employs TRBV20-1 and TRBJ2-3; D is perhaps TRBD2 (6 bases). The germline V gene encodes CDR1 DFQATT and CDR2 SNEGSKA (reference sequence). The CDR3 is 11 residues long. Written as DNA, the CDR3 is TGCAGAGCGGGCGGTGGAGGTACGCAGTATTTT. Residues: CRAGGGGTQYF.

This chain connects TRBV6-6 to TRBJ1-2; tentative D call: TRBD1 (5 bases). Deletions cut 2 bases from V and 7 bases from J, with 17 bases between. Germline V gene lookup returns CDR1 MNHNY and CDR2 SVGAGI (reference sequence). The CDR3 is made up of 15 amino acids. The CDR3 is CASSYMAGLATGYTF. Written as DNA, the CDR3 is TGTGCCAGCAGTTACATGGCAGGGCTAGCGACTGGCTACACCTTC.

The gene calls are TRBV6-6 and TRBJ2-5; D is perhaps TRBD1 (5 bases). Germline CDR1 MNHNY, CDR2 SVGAGI (reference sequence). The CDR3 is 15 residues long. Trimming left V 0 bases short and J 3 bases short, with 11 bases between. The CDR3 DNA reads as TGTGCCAGCAGTTACTCGAAACAGGCGGAAGAGACCCAGTACTTC. Translation: CASSYSKQAEETQYF.

Only a few counts were recorded for this clonotype. The chain carries TRBV6-9 and TRBJ1-2; D unclear. Germline V CDR1 and CDR2: MNHGY, SVAAGI. The V and J ends lost 4 bases and 4 bases respectively, with 13 bases between them. This CDR3 region has 14 residues. The CDR3 protein is CASSSPKVGYGYTF. CDR3 coding DNA: TGTGCCAGCAGTTCACCTAAGGTCGGCTATGGCTACACCTTC.